The 23 T cell receptor beta chains listed next were all sequenced from one sample in a study of T cell changes during pregnancy in multiple sclerosis. The assay was immunoSEQ multiplex PCR, and TCRdb's table has in-frame clones only and misses some. The table has 100,000 or so clones, around 92% seen once. The specimen comprised peripheral blood, sampled after pregnancy. These receptors were taken from a female donor with multiple sclerosis, enrolled in a pregnancy study.

The rearrangement links TRBV5-1 to TRBJ2-2; 8 bases are a match to TRBD1. The CDR3 has 15 residues. Trimming took 4 bases from V and 5 from J; bases not matched to a gene: 7. CDR1 and CDR2 from the germline V gene are SGHRS and YFSETQ. The CDR3 region has the DNA TGCGCCAGCAGCCCCGGGACAGGTGGAACCGGGGAGCTGTTTTTT. Amino acid sequence: CASSPGTGGTGELFF.

This clone showed up just a few times. The rearrangement links TRBV5-6 to TRBJ2-2; TRBD1 matches at 7 bases. V trimming: 0 bases; J trimming: 2 bases; junction bases outside the gene matches: 4. CDR3 size: 16 residues. CDR1 is SGHDT, CDR2 YYEEEE, per germline. The CDR3 loop reads CASSLAWDRNTGELFF. The CDR3 region has the DNA TGTGCCAGCAGCTTGGCTTGGGACAGAAACACCGGGGAGCTGTTTTTT.

This chain links TRBV5-4 with TRBJ2-7; TRBD1 matches 8 bases. The CDR3 contains 14 residues. The V and J ends lost 0 bases and 3 bases, in that order; junction bases with no gene match: 2. Germline V gene data show CDR1 as SGHNT and CDR2 as YYREEE (reference sequence). The CDR3 here is CASSLGTGIYEQYF. The CDR3 nucleotides read TGTGCCAGCAGCTTGGGGACAGGGATCTACGAGCAGTACTTC.

CDR3 sequence: CASRRRVDTEAFF. CDR3 nucleotide sequence: TGTGCCAGCAGGCGGAGGGTCGACACTGAAGCTTTCTTT. This chain joins TRBV6-5 and TRBJ1-1; no clear D. Germline V gives CDR1 MNHEY, CDR2 SVGAGI. Trimming pared 6 bases from V and 3 bases from J, leaving 11 bases between. This CDR3 contains 13 residues.

The chain couples TRBV6-1 to TRBJ1-5; D unclear. Deletions cut 0 bases from V and 3 bases from J, with 15 bases between. Germline V gene sequence: CDR1 MNHNS, CDR2 SASEGT. The CDR3 is 17 amino acids. The CDR3 region is CASSEAPFMEYNQPQHF. CDR3 DNA: TGTGCCAGCAGTGAAGCGCCTTTTATGGAGTACAATCAGCCCCAGCATTTT.

The chain employs TRBV13 and TRBJ2-7; 9 bases are shared with TRBD2. CDR1 is PRHDT and CDR2 is FYEKMQ in the germline V gene (reference sequence). After removal of 0 bases from V and 2 bases from J, the junction contained 2 bases not matched to a gene. The CDR3 is 15 amino acids. CDR3 in amino acids: CASSLGGGGAYEQYF. As DNA, the CDR3 is TGTGCCAGCAGCTTAGGGGGCGGGGGGGCCTACGAGCAGTACTTC.

The chain couples TRBV6-4 to TRBJ2-7; 7 bases fit TRBD1. V was clipped by 5 bases and J by 3 bases; unmatched bases: 4. This CDR3 contains 13 residues. Germline assignment: CDR1 MRHNA and CDR2 SNTAGT. CDR3 sequence: CASSPRDSYEQYF. The CDR3 region has the DNA TGTGCCAGCAGTCCCCGGGACAGCTACGAGCAGTACTTC.

This chain links TRBV6-5 with TRBJ2-7, with 12 positions matching TRBD2. Germline V gene data show CDR1 as MNHEY and CDR2 as SVGAGI. J lost 2 bases, V lost 8 bases, and 7 bases had no gene match. The CDR3 has 15 residues. This chain's CDR3 is CASAPRTSGAYEQYF. The CDR3 nucleotides read TGTGCCAGCGCCCCGAGGACTAGCGGGGCCTACGAGCAGTACTTC.

The V and J genes are TRBV27 and TRBJ1-6; D may be TRBD1 (5 bases). Germline values: CDR1 MNHEY, CDR2 SMNVEV (reference sequence). The CDR3 totals 15 residues. Trimming cost V 5 bases and J 8 bases, with 16 bases left between them. CDR3 region: CASSVTGGGYSPLHF. CDR3 DNA: TGTGCCAGCAGTGTGACTGGGGGGGGTTATTCACCCCTCCACTTT.

The J gene is TRBJ1-2, the V gene TRBV7-9; TRBD1 aligns across 7 bases. Germline V gene data show CDR1 as SEHNR and CDR2 as FQNEAQ (reference sequence). With 3 bases clipped from V and 4 bases from J, the junction kept 2 bases outside the gene matches. This CDR3 spans 13 amino acids. In nucleotides, the CDR3 is TGTGCCAGCAGCTTGGGACAGATCTATGGCTACACCTTC. Translated, it gives CASSLGQIYGYTF.

This CDR3 is CASSFRGMGEQYF. The CDR3 DNA reads TGTGCCAGCAGCTTCAGGGGGATGGGCGAGCAGTACTTC. The chain joins TRBV11-3 to TRBJ2-7; 7 nucleotides line up with TRBD1. J gave up 6 bases and V 3 bases, and 5 bases lay outside the gene matches. Germline CDR1 SGHNT, CDR2 YENEEA. The CDR3 has 13 residues.

The CDR3 nucleotides are TGTGCCAGCAGCCCCTTCGGACTGGGCCTCAATGAGCAGTTCTTC. This translates into CASSPFGLGLNEQFF. The chain recombines TRBV7-9 with TRBJ2-1; D possibly corresponds to TRBD2 (5 bases). V was clipped by 5 bases and J by 6 bases, with 17 bases between them. CDR1 is SEHNR, CDR2 FQNEAQ, per germline (reference sequence). The CDR3 is 15 residues long. Full variable domain (remainder filled in from reference TRBV7-9 and TRBJ2-1): DTGVSQNPRHKITKRGQNVTFRCDPISEHNRLYWYRQTLGQGPEFLTYFQNEAQLEKSRLLSDRFSAERPKGSFSTLEIQRTEQGDSAMYLCASSPFGLGLNEQFFGPGTRLTVL.

A single count supports this clone. The chain uses TRBV11-2 and TRBJ2-7; D gene ambiguous. CDR3 length equals 12 residues. V lost 3 bases to trimming and J lost 4 bases, with 7 bases between them. The germline CDR1 and CDR2 sequences are SGHAT and FQNNGV. CDR3 coding DNA: TGTGCCAGCAGCTTGACAAGTTACGAGCAGTACTTC. Translating gives CASSLTSYEQYF.

V gene TRBV7-9 combines with J gene TRBJ1-1; D perhaps matches TRBD1 (6 bases). This CDR3 spans 15 amino acids. Germline-derived CDR1 and CDR2 are SEHNR and FQNEAQ (reference sequence). V was clipped by 5 bases and J by 5 bases, with 18 bases between them. The CDR3 loop reads CASSLSTGYGTEAFF. In DNA form, the CDR3 reads TGTGCCAGCAGCCTTTCAACAGGGTATGGGACTGAAGCTTTCTTT.

The V and J genes are TRBV5-1 and TRBJ1-5, with TRBD1 as a possible D gene (6 bases). Germline CDR1 and CDR2: SGHRS and YFSETQ. Deletions cut 0 bases from V and 3 bases from J, with 7 bases between. The CDR3 totals 14 residues. Here the CDR3 reads CASSLEGDNQPQHF. The CDR3 DNA is TGCGCCAGCAGCTTGGAGGGGGACAATCAGCCCCAGCATTTT. The whole variable domain, filled in from reference TRBV5-1 and TRBJ1-5, reads KAGVTQTPRYLIKTRGQQVTLSCSPISGHRSVSWYQQTPGQGLQFLFEYFSETQRNKGNFPGRFSGRQFSNSRSEMNVSTLELGDSALYLCASSLEGDNQPQHFGDGTRLSIL.

The CDR3 reads CASSLGQGDAKNIQYF. The CDR3 DNA reads as TGTGCCAGCAGCTTAGGTCAGGGGGACGCCAAAAACATTCAGTACTTC. The chain carries TRBV7-9 and TRBJ2-4, with 7 nucleotides matching TRBD1. Unmatched junction bases numbered 4, after V lost 1 base and J lost 1 base. The length of the CDR3 is 16 residues. Germline V gives CDR1 SEHNR, CDR2 FQNEAQ (reference sequence). Drawing the rest from reference TRBV7-9 and TRBJ2-4, the complete variable domain is DTGVSQNPRHKITKRGQNVTFRCDPISEHNRLYWYRQTLGQGPEFLTYFQNEAQLEKSRLLSDRFSAERPKGSFSTLEIQRTEQGDSAMYLCASSLGQGDAKNIQYFGAGTRLSVL.

V gene TRBV9 combines with J gene TRBJ2-7, with a possible D match to TRBD1 (5 bases). V gave up 4 bases and J gave up 6 bases, with 11 bases separating them. Germline assignment: CDR1 SGDLS and CDR2 YYNGEE. This CDR3 has 12 amino acids. The CDR3 loop reads CASSIGHGEQYF. The CDR3 DNA follows: TGTGCCAGCAGCATCGGACATGGCGAGCAGTACTTC.

The J gene is TRBJ1-2, the V gene TRBV19, with a weak D call TRBD1 (6 bases). V lost 4 bases and J lost 1, with 16 bases in between. CDR1 is LNHDA, CDR2 SQIVND, per germline (reference sequence). CDR3 size: 16 residues. The chain's CDR3 is CASSKGQRTYNYGYTF. As DNA, the CDR3 is TGTGCCAGTAGTAAAGGACAGAGAACCTATAACTATGGCTACACCTTC.

In its sample, this clone was seen a few times. V and J are TRBV23-1 and TRBJ1-2; 10 bases match TRBD1. TRBV23-1 is classed as an ORF, of uncertain function. CDR3 length equals 16 residues. Trimming took 2 bases from V and 7 from J; bases not matched to a gene: 10. The CDR3: CASSQKTGGALGGYTF. CDR3 DNA sequence: TGCGCCAGCAGTCAAAAGACAGGGGGCGCATTGGGTGGCTACACCTTC.

The rearrangement links TRBV4-1 to TRBJ1-5; D is unclear. The germline V gene encodes CDR1 MGHRA and CDR2 YSYEKL. The CDR3 has 15 amino acids. With 0 bases removed from V and 2 bases from J, the gap between germline ends came to 8 bases. DNA of the CDR3: TGCGCCAGCAGCCAAGACCGGGATGGCAATCAGCCCCAGCATTTT. It encodes CASSQDRDGNQPQHF.

The CDR3 is CASSKDRVGTMNTEAFF. In DNA, the CDR3 is TGTGCCAGCAGTAAAGACAGGGTAGGAACCATGAACACTGAAGCTTTCTTT. This chain joins TRBV6-1 and TRBJ1-1; 7 bases fit TRBD1. The germline V gene has CDR1 MNHNS and CDR2 SASEGT. CDR3 size: 17 residues. V lost 5 bases to trimming and J lost 0 bases; unmatched junction nucleotides: 12.

The chain recombines TRBV5-1 with TRBJ1-3, with TRBD1 matching over 11 bases. Germline CDR1 reads SGHRS; CDR2 reads YFSETQ. This CDR3 region has 16 residues. Losses at the gene ends were 4 bases for V and 0 bases for J; bases not matched to a gene: 3. CDR3 nucleotides: TGCGCCAGCAGCAGAGGGACAGGGGGCTCTGGAAACACCATATATTTT. This codes for CASSRGTGGSGNTIYF.

The chain has TRBV5-6 and TRBJ1-2; no firm D call. Trimming took 2 bases from V and 4 from J, leaving 15 bases between them. Germline values: CDR1 SGHDT, CDR2 YYEEEE. This CDR3 contains 15 residues. The CDR3 sequence: CASSLGEGRTYGYTF. The CDR3 region has the DNA TGTGCCAGCAGCTTAGGAGAGGGTAGGACCTATGGCTACACCTTC.